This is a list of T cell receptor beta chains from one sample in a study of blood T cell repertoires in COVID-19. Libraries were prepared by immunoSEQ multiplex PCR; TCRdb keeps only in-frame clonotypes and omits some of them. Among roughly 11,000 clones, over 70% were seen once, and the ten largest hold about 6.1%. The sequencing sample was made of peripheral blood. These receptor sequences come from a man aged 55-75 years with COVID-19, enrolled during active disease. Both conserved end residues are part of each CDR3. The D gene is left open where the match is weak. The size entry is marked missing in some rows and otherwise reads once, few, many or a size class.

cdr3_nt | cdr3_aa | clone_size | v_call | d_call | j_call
TGTGCCAGCAGGGACACTTTGTCCTACGAGCAGTACTTC | CASRDTLSYEQYF | NA | TRBV2 | NA | TRBJ2-7
TGTGCCAGTAGTATAGGAAACAGCAACTATGGCTACACCTTC | CASSIGNSNYGYTF | NA | TRBV19 | NA | TRBJ1-2
TGCAGCCCGCAGAGGGCCGTAAACACTGAAGCTTTCTTT | CSPQRAVNTEAFF | NA | TRBV29-1 | NA | TRBJ1-1
TGCGCCAGCAGTCAATCTTTCGGGGGAGCGAACACCGGGGAGCTGTTTTTT | CASSQSFGGANTGELFF | NA | TRBV23-1 | NA | TRBJ2-2
TGTGCCAGCAGCTTATCGACTAGCGGCACAGATACGCAGTATTTT | CASSLSTSGTDTQYF | NA | TRBV7-3 | TRBD2 | TRBJ2-3
TGTGCCAGCAGTTTAGGCGCGGGTTCCCTTTTGTGGGGCTACACCTTC | CASSLGAGSLLWGYTF | NA | TRBV27 | NA | TRBJ1-2
TGTGCCAGCAGGCCGCGGGGGGCGGAGGGGGCCAACGTCCTGACTTTC | CASRPRGAEGANVLTF | NA | TRBV5-8 | TRBD2 | TRBJ2-6
TGTGCCAGCAGCTTAGGGGAGTCCGGGAGCTACCAAGAGACCCAGTACTTC | CASSLGESGSYQETQYF | NA | TRBV7-6 | NA | TRBJ2-5
TGTGCCAGCAGCCAAGATCGACTGAGTAATCAGCCCCAGCATTTT | CASSQDRLSNQPQHF | NA | TRBV3-1/TRBV3-2 | NA | TRBJ1-5
TGTGCCAGCAGTTCTCCGACAGGGGTTAACTATGGCTACACCTTC | CASSSPTGVNYGYTF | once | TRBV28 | TRBD1 | TRBJ1-2
TGTGCCAGCAGCGAGAGTCGGAACACCGGGGAGCTGTTTTTT | CASSESRNTGELFF | NA | TRBV5-4 | NA | TRBJ2-2
TGTGCCAGCAGCTTAGTCGGGACAGCGGGCACTGAAGCTTTCTTT | CASSLVGTAGTEAFF | NA | TRBV7-2 | TRBD1 | TRBJ1-1
TGTGCCAGCAGTGACGGACAGGGGGCTGGAGATACGCAGTATTTT | CASSDGQGAGDTQYF | NA | TRBV6-4 | TRBD1 | TRBJ2-3
TGTGCCTGGATCCGTAACACTGAAGCTTTCTTT | CAWIRNTEAFF | medium-sized | TRBV30 | NA | TRBJ1-1
TGTAGCTCCCAGACAGGGGTGGGCTACACCTTC | CSSQTGVGYTF | once | TRBV29-1 | TRBD1 | TRBJ1-2
TGCAGCGACACCCGGGACTATCACTCTGAGCAGTTCTTC | CSDTRDYHSEQFF | medium-sized | TRBV29-1 | TRBD2 | TRBJ2-1
TGTGCCAGCAGCCCCCGGTCACCCTCAGAGACCCAGTACTTC | CASSPRSPSETQYF | NA | TRBV27 | NA | TRBJ2-5
TGCAGCGTTGAAGTGTGGGGGAGGGAGACCCAGTACTTC | CSVEVWGRETQYF | NA | TRBV29-1 | NA | TRBJ2-5
TGTGCCAGCAGTTTACGGCAGGGGATAGGCTCTGGGGCCAACGTCCTGACTTTC | CASSLRQGIGSGANVLTF | NA | TRBV28 | NA | TRBJ2-6
TGTGCCAGCAGCCCACGACAGGGAGTGGAAGATACGCAGTATTTT | CASSPRQGVEDTQYF | NA | TRBV7-2 | TRBD1 | TRBJ2-3
TGTGCCAGCAGTTGGGGAGGAGTGGATGAAAAACTGTTTTTT | CASSWGGVDEKLFF | NA | TRBV6-5 | NA | TRBJ1-4
TGTGCCAGCAGTCTGGGACAGAACTATGGCTACACCTTC | CASSLGQNYGYTF | NA | TRBV27 | TRBD1 | TRBJ1-2
TGTGCCAGCAGCTTAAAGGGGGCCAGCACCGGGGAGCTGTTTTTT | CASSLKGASTGELFF | NA | TRBV7-2 | TRBD1 | TRBJ2-2
TGCAGCGGGCAGGGGCTGGGCACCGGGGAGCTGTTTTTT | CSGQGLGTGELFF | large | TRBV29-1 | NA | TRBJ2-2
TGCGCCAGCAGCCATCGAGCGGGGGGTGAAGAAGAGACCCAGTACTTC | CASSHRAGGEEETQYF | NA | TRBV4-3 | TRBD2 | TRBJ2-5
TGTGCCACTGGGGGGGGAGATTACAATGAGCAGTTCTTC | CATGGGDYNEQFF | NA | TRBV24-1 | TRBD2 | TRBJ2-1
TGTGCCAGCAGTGACTCGCCACAGAACTATGGCTACACCTTC | CASSDSPQNYGYTF | NA | TRBV6-4 | NA | TRBJ1-2
TGTGCCAGTAGTATAGGGGGACTCCGCACAGATACGCAGTATTTT | CASSIGGLRTDTQYF | once | TRBV19 | NA | TRBJ2-3
TGTGCCAGCTCACCGGTAACGATAGATGAAGCTTTCTTT | CASSPVTIDEAFF | once | TRBV18 | NA | TRBJ1-1
TGTGCCAGCGGGCGGGGTTCGGCAGATACGCAGTATTTT | CASGRGSADTQYF | few | TRBV2 | NA | TRBJ2-3
TGTGCCAGCGCGTCCCAAGCCAATGAGCAGTTCTTC | CASASQANEQFF | NA | TRBV5-4 | NA | TRBJ2-1
TGTGCCAGCAAGGCAGGCCAAGAGACCCAGTACTTC | CASKAGQETQYF | NA | TRBV6-6 | NA | TRBJ2-5
TGTGCCAGCAGTGGGGGAACGACAGGGACTCAGCCCCAGCATTTT | CASSGGTTGTQPQHF | NA | TRBV25-1 | TRBD1 | TRBJ1-5
TGTGCCAGCAGCCAAAGCGGGGGCAGGAGGTGGTATGGCTACACCTTC | CASSQSGGRRWYGYTF | NA | TRBV3-1/TRBV3-2 | NA | TRBJ1-2
TGCAGCGTTGAGGCCCGGGACTTTACCTACAATGAGCAGTTCTTC | CSVEARDFTYNEQFF | NA | TRBV29-1 | NA | TRBJ2-1
TGTGCCAGCAGCCCTGGGGGGCGGGGGACTGAAGCTTTCTTT | CASSPGGRGTEAFF | NA | TRBV28 | NA | TRBJ1-1
TGTGCCAGCAGTTTTAGCAGGGTTGGCTACACCTTC | CASSFSRVGYTF | NA | TRBV28 | NA | TRBJ1-2
TGTGCCAGCAGTTATAAACGGGGGTCTGGAAACACCATATATTTT | CASSYKRGSGNTIYF | NA | TRBV6-5 | NA | TRBJ1-3
TGTGCCTCACTCGGAGGGTTGGAGACCCAGTACTTC | CASLGGLETQYF | NA | TRBV2 | NA | TRBJ2-5
TGTGCCAGCAGTTTTGTGTATTATGTCCCCCTCCACTTT | CASSFVYYVPLHF | NA | TRBV27 | NA | TRBJ1-6
TGTGCCAGCAGCTTAACAGGGGGCATTGGTCAGCCCCAGCATTTT | CASSLTGGIGQPQHF | NA | TRBV11-2 | TRBD1 | TRBJ1-5
TGTGCCAGCTCACCAGTGACTAGCGGGGGCACAGATACGCAGTATTTT | CASSPVTSGGTDTQYF | NA | TRBV18 | TRBD2 | TRBJ2-3
TGTGCCAGCAGCAAAGGAGGGACAGGACGGAGACACTTTAGGGAAAAACTGTTTTTT | CASSKGGTGRRHFREKLFF | NA | TRBV21-1 | NA | TRBJ1-4
TGTGCCAGCAGCCCCTGGGACACCGCTGAAGCTTTCTTT | CASSPWDTAEAFF | NA | TRBV14 | NA | TRBJ1-1
TGTGCCAGCAGTTACCCCCAGGGGGCAATCGGGGAGCTGTTTTTT | CASSYPQGAIGELFF | NA | TRBV6-5 | TRBD1 | TRBJ2-2
TGTGCCAGCAGCTTAGATTGGCAGATTTCACCCCTCCACTTT | CASSLDWQISPLHF | few | TRBV7-8 | NA | TRBJ1-6
TGTGCCAGCCGGGGGAGCTCCTACAATGAGCAGTTCTTC | CASRGSSYNEQFF | NA | TRBV6-5 | NA | TRBJ2-1
TGTGCCAGCAGCTTTACAGGGATCACTTCACCCCTCCACTTT | CASSFTGITSPLHF | few | TRBV5-4 | NA | TRBJ1-6
TGTGCCAGCTCACTTTCGACAGGCTTGGCGTCTGGGGCCAACGTCCTGACTTTC | CASSLSTGLASGANVLTF | NA | TRBV18 | NA | TRBJ2-6
TGTGCCAGCAGCTTGGACAGCTACAATGAGCAGTTCTTC | CASSLDSYNEQFF | medium-sized | TRBV5-4 | NA | TRBJ2-1